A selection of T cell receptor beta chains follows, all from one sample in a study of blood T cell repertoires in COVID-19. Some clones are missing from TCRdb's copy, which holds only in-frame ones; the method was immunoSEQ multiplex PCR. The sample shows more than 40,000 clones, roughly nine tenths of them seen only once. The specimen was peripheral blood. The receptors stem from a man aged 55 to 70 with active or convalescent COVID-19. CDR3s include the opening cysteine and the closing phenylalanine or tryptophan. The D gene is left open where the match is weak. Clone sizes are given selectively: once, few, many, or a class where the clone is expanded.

CASSERQGGETQYF	TGTGCCAGCAGTGAAAGGCAGGGAGGGGAGACCCAGTACTTC	TRBD2	-	TRBV2	TRBJ2-5
CASSDLWDRSRNYGYTF	TGTGCCAGCAGTGACCTTTGGGACAGGTCTCGTAACTATGGCTACACCTTC	TRBD1	-	TRBV2	TRBJ1-2
CATSEPTGDTQYF	TGTGCCACCAGTGAGCCGACAGGAGATACGCAGTATTTT	-	-	TRBV24-1	TRBJ2-3
CASSADRANQPQHF	TGTGCCAGCAGTGCCGACAGGGCTAATCAGCCCCAGCATTTT	TRBD1	-	TRBV2	TRBJ1-5
CASCSRDTEAFF	TGTGCCAGCTGCTCCAGGGACACTGAAGCTTTCTTT	-	-	TRBV12-3/TRBV12-4	TRBJ1-1
CASMPTLGQSNYGYTF	TGCGCCAGCATGCCCACCTTGGGACAGTCTAACTATGGCTACACCTTC	TRBD1	-	TRBV5-1	TRBJ1-2
CASSFDGGASEQYF	TGCGCCAGCAGCTTCGACGGGGGGGCCTCCGAGCAGTACTTC	TRBD2	once	TRBV5-1	TRBJ2-7
CASNPDGRAIYEQYF	TGCGCCAGCAATCCCGACGGCAGGGCGATCTACGAGCAGTACTTC	-	-	TRBV5-1	TRBJ2-7
CASSRGQGGGQPQHF	TGTGCCAGCAGCCGGGGACAGGGTGGCGGTCAGCCCCAGCATTTT	TRBD1	-	TRBV7-9	TRBJ1-5
CASSRLAGWNTGELFF	TGTGCCAGCAGCCGGTTAGCGGGGTGGAACACCGGGGAGCTGTTTTTT	TRBD2	-	TRBV3-1/TRBV3-2	TRBJ2-2
CASSLQGATNEKLFF	TGTGCCAGCAGCTTACAGGGGGCAACTAATGAAAAACTGTTTTTT	TRBD1	-	TRBV7-9	TRBJ1-4
CAIRRGQGAYEQYF	TGTGCCATCAGGCGGGGACAGGGAGCCTACGAGCAGTACTTC	TRBD1	-	TRBV10-3	TRBJ2-7
CASSYRGGGQPQHF	TGTGCCAGCAGTTATCGGGGAGGCGGCCAGCCCCAGCATTTT	-	-	TRBV6-5	TRBJ1-5
CASRQGHSVDYGYTF	TGCGCCAGCAGGCAGGGACACTCAGTAGACTATGGCTACACCTTC	-	-	TRBV5-1	TRBJ1-2
CASSPGTDNTGELFF	TGTGCCAGCTCACCCGGGACAGACAACACCGGGGAGCTGTTTTTT	TRBD1	-	TRBV18	TRBJ2-2
CSVPEAAGGAFF	TGCAGCGTCCCCGAGGCGGCAGGGGGGGCTTTCTTT	TRBD1	-	TRBV29-1	TRBJ1-1
CASSQDGQGSTEAFF	TGCGCCAGCAGCCAAGATGGACAGGGGAGCACTGAAGCTTTCTTT	TRBD1	-	TRBV4-1	TRBJ1-1
CASSPRPRVNGGYTF	TGCGCCAGCAGCCCCCGCCCCAGGGTGAATGGAGGCTACACCTTC	-	-	TRBV5-1	TRBJ1-2
CASSRSTLKPGQVTGEQYF	TGTGCCAGCAGCCGGTCCACCCTCAAACCGGGACAGGTGACGGGAGAGCAGTACTTC	TRBD1	-	TRBV13	TRBJ2-7
CASSLFRTSGGPDTGELFF	TGTGCCAGCAGCTTATTTAGGACTAGCGGGGGCCCCGACACCGGGGAGCTGTTTTTT	TRBD2	once	TRBV7-3	TRBJ2-2
CASSLGQGNEQYF	TGTGCCAGCTCACTGGGACAGGGAAACGAGCAGTACTTC	TRBD1	-	TRBV18	TRBJ2-7
CASSHQGAGNEKLFF	TGTGCCAGCAGCCACCAGGGGGCCGGTAATGAAAAACTGTTTTTT	TRBD1	-	TRBV3-1/TRBV3-2	TRBJ1-4
CASSTTGTNSPLHF	TGTGCCAGCAGTACGACAGGGACTAATTCACCCCTCCACTTT	TRBD1	-	TRBV6-2/TRBV6-3	TRBJ1-6
CSASSLVNSPLHF	TGCAGTGCTAGTAGTTTAGTCAATTCACCCCTCCACTTT	-	-	TRBV20-1	TRBJ1-6
CASSQLGQDEAFF	TGTGCCAGCAGCCAACTCGGACAGGATGAAGCTTTCTTT	TRBD1	once	TRBV4-2	TRBJ1-1
CSVGLQGNEQFF	TGCAGCGTTGGCCTACAGGGGAATGAGCAGTTCTTC	TRBD1	-	TRBV29-1	TRBJ2-1
CASSFRRGGTDTQYF	TGTGCCAGCAGCTTTAGGCGGGGGGGCACAGATACGCAGTATTTT	TRBD2	-	TRBV5-6	TRBJ2-3
CASSSQGWVGNEQFF	TGTGCCAGCAGCTCCCAGGGATGGGTCGGGAATGAGCAGTTCTTC	-	-	TRBV7-9	TRBJ2-1
CASSFGRAGVNEKLFF	TGTGCCAGCAGCTTTGGTCGTGCAGGGGTTAATGAAAAACTGTTTTTT	-	-	TRBV5-6	TRBJ1-4